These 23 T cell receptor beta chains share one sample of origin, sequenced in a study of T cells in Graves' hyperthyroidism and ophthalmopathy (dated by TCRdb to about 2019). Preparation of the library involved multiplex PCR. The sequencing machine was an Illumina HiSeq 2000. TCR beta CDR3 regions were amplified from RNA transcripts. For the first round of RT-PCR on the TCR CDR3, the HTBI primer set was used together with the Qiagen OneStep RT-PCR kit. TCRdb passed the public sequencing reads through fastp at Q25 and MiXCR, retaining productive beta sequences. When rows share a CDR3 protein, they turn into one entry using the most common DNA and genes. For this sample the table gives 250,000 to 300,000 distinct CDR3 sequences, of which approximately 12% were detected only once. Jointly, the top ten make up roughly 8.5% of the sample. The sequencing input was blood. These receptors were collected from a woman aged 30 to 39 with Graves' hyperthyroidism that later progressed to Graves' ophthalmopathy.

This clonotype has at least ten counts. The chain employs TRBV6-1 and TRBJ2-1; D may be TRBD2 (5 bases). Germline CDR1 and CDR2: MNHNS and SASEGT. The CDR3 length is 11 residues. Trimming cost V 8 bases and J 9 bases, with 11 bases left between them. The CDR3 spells CASGLLPEQFF. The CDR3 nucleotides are TGTGCCAGCGGACTGCTACCTGAGCAGTTCTTC.

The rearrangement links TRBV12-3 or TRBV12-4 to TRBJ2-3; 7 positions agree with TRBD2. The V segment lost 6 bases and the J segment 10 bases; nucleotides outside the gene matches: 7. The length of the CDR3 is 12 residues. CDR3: CASSHLTSAQYF. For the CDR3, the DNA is TGTGCCAGCAGCCACCTTACTAGCGCGCAGTATTTT.

CDR3 in DNA: TGTGCCAGCAGTGAAGGAGGGGCCTCCAAAAACATTCAGTACTTC. This sequence encodes CASSEGGASKNIQYF. The rearrangement links TRBV25-1 to TRBJ2-4; D might be TRBD2 (6 bases). The germline CDR1 and CDR2 sequences are MGHDK and SYGVNS. The CDR3 length is 15 residues. V gave up 2 bases and J gave up 2 bases, with 10 bases separating them.

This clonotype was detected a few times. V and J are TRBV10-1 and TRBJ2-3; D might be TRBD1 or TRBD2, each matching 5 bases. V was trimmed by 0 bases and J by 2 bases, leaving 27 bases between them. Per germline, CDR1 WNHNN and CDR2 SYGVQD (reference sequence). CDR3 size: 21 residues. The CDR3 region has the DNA TGCGCCAGCAGTGAGTCGAAGGGACGTCGGTTACTCCTAAGAAACACAGATACGCAGTATTTT. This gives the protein CASSESKGRRLLLRNTDTQYF.

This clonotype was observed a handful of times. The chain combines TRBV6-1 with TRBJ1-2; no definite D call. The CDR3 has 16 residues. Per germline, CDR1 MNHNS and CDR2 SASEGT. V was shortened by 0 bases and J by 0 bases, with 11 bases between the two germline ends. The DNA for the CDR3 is TGTGCCAGCAGTGAAGCGGTTTTGGACCCTAACTATGGCTACACCTTC. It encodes CASSEAVLDPNYGYTF.

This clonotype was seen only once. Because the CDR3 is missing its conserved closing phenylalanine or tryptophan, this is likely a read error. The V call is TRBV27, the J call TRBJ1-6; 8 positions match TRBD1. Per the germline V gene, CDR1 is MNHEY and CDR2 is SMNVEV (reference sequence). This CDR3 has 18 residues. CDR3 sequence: CASSVGQGQGFYNSALHV. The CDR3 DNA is TGTGCCAGCAGTGTCGGACAGGGCCAAGGCTTCTATAATTCAGCCCTCCACGTT.

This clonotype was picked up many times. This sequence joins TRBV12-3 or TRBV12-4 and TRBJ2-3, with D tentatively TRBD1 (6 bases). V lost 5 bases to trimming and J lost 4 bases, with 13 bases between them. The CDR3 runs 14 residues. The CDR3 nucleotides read TGTGCCAGCAGTCCCTGGGACATTCCAGATACGCAGTATTTT. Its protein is CASSPWDIPDTQYF.

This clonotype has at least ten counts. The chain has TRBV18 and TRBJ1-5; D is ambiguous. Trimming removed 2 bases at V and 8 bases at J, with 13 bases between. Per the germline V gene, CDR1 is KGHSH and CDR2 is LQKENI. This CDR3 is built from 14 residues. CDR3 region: CASSPGAGQEPQHF. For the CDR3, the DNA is TGTGCCAGCTCACCAGGCGCAGGCCAAGAGCCCCAGCATTTT.

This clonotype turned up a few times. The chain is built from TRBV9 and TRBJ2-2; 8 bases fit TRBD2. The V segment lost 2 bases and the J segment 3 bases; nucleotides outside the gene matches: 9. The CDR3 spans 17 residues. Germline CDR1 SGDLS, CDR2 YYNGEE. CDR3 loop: CASSVSGSHWDTGELFF. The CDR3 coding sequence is TGTGCCAGCAGCGTCAGCGGGAGCCACTGGGACACCGGGGAGCTGTTTTTT.

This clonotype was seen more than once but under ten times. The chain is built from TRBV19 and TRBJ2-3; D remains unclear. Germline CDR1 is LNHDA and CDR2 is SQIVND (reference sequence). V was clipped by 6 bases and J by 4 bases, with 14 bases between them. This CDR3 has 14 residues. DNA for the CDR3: TGTGCCAGTAGCACCTTCGGACCCGCAGATACGCAGTATTTT. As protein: CASSTFGPADTQYF.

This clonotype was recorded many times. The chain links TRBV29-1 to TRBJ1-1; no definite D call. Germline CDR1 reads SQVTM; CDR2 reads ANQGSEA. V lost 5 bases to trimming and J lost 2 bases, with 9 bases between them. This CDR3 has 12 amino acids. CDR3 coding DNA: TGCAGCGTTATTCGGGGAAACACTGAAGCTTTCTTT. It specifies CSVIRGNTEAFF.

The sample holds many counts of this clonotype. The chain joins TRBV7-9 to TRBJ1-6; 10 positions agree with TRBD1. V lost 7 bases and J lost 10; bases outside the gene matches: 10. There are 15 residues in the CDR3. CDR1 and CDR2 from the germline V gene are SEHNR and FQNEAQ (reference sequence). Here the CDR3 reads CASTSVGQGKSPLHF. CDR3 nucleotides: TGTGCCAGCACCTCAGTGGGACAGGGGAAATCACCCCTCCACTTT.

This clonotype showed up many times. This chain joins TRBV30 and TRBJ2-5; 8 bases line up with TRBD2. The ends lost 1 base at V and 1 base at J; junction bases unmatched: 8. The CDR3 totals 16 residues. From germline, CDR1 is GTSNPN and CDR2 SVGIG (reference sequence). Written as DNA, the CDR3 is TGTGCCTGGAGTGAGGGCGGGAGGCCTTTCCAAGAGACCCAGTACTTC. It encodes CAWSEGGRPFQETQYF.

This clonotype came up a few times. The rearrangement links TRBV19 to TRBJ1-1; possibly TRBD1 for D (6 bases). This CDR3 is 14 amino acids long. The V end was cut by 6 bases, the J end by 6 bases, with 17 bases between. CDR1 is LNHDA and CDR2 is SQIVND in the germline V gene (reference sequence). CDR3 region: CASSRGGGVPEAFF. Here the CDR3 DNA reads TGTGCCAGTAGCAGGGGAGGGGGGGTCCCTGAAGCTTTCTTT.

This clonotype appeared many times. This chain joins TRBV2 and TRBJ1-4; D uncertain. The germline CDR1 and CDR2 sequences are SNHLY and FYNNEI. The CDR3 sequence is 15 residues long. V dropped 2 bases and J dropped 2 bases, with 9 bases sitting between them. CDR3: CASSEIGQTNEKLFF. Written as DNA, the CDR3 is TGTGCCAGCAGTGAAATTGGGCAGACTAATGAAAAACTGTTTTTT.

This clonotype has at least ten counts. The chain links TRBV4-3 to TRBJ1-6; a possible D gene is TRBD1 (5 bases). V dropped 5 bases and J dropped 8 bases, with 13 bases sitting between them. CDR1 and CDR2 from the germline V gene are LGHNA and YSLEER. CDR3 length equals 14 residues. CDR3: CASSTRVTDSPLHF. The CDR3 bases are TGCGCCAGCAGCACCAGGGTGACGGATTCACCCCTCCACTTT.

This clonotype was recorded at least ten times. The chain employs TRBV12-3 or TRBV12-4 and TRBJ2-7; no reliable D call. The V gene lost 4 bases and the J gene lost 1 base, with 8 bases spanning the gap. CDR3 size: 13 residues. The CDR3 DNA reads TGTGCCAGCAGTTCACAGAATTCCTACGAGCAGTACTTC. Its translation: CASSSQNSYEQYF.

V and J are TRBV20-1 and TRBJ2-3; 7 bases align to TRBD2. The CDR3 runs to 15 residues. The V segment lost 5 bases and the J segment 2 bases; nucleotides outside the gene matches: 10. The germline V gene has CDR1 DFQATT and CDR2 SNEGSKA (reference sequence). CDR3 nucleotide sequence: TGCAGTGCTCATCCCCTAGCGGACCCCACAGATACGCAGTATTTT. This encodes CSAHPLADPTDTQYF.

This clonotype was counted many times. CDR3 sequence reads: CASSLAGLRGSGELFF. DNA for the CDR3: TGTGCCAGCAGTCTAGCGGGACTAAGGGGTAGCGGGGAGCTGTTTTTT. The gene calls are TRBV27 and TRBJ2-2; 9 nucleotides line up with TRBD2. CDR1 and CDR2 (germline): MNHEY, SMNVEV (reference sequence). The CDR3 loop spans 16 amino acids. The junction had 11 bases not matched to a gene; V was cut back by 5 bases and J by 7 bases.

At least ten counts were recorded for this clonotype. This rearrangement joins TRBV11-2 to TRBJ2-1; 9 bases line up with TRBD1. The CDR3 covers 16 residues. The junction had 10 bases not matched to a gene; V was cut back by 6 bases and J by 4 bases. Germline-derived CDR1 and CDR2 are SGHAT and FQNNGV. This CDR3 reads CASRTPGTGRYNEQFF. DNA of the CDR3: TGTGCCAGCAGGACACCGGGGACAGGGCGTTACAATGAGCAGTTCTTC.

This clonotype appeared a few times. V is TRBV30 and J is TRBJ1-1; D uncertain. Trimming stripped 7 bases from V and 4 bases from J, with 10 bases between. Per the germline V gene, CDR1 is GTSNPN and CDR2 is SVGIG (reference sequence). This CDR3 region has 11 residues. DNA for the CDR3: TGTGCCTTACCCCGGGGCACTGAAGCTTTCTTT. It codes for CALPRGTEAFF. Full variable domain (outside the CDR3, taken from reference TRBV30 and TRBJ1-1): SQTIHQWPATLVQPVGSPLSLECTVEGTSNPNLYWYRQAAGRGLQLLFYSVGIGQISSEVPQNLSASRPQDRQFILSSKKLLLSDSGFYLCALPRGTEAFFGQGTRLTVV.

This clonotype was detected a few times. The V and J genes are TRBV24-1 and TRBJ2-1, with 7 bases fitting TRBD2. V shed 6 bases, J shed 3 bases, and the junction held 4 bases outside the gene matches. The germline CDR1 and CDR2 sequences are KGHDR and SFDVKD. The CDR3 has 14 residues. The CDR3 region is CATSPSGLYNEQFF. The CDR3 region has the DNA TGTGCCACCAGTCCTAGCGGACTCTACAATGAGCAGTTCTTC.

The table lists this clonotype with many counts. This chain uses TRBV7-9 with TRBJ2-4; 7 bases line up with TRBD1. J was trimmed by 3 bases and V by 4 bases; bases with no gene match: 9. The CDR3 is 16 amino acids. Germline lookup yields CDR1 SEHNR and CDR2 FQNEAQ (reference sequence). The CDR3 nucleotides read TGTGCCAGCAGCTCATGGACAGGAGCCGACAAAAACATTCAGTACTTC. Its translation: CASSSWTGADKNIQYF.